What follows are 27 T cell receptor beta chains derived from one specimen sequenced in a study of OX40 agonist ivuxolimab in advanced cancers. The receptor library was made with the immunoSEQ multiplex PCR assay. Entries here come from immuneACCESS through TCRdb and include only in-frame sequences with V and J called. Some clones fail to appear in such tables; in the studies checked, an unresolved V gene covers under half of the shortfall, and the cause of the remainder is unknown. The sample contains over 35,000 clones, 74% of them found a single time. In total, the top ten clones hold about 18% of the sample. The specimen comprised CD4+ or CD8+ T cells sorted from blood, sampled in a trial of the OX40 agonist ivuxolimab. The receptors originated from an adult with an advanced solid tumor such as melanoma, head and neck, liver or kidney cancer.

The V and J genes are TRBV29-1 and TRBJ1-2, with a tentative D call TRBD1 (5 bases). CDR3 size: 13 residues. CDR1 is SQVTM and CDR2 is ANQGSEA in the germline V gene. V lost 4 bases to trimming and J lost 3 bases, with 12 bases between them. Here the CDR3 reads CSVASGTDYGYTF. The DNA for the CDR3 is TGCAGCGTTGCTTCCGGGACGGACTATGGCTACACCTTC. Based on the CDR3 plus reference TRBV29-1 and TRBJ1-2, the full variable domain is SAVISQKPSRDICQRGTSLTIQCQVDSQVTMMFWYRQQPGQSLTLIATANQGSEATYESGFVIDKFPISRPNLTFSTLTVSNMSPEDSSIYLCSVASGTDYGYTFGSGTRLTVV.

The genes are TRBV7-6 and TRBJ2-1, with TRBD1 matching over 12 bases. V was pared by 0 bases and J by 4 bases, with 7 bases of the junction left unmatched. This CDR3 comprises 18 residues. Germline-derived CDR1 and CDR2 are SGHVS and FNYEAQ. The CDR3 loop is CASSLASGTGGLYNEQFF. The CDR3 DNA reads TGTGCCAGCAGCTTAGCGTCGGGGACAGGGGGCTTATACAATGAGCAGTTCTTC.

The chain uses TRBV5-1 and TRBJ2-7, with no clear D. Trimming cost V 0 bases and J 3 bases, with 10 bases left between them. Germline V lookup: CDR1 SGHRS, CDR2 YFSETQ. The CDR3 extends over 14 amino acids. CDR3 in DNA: TGCGCCAGCAGCTTGGCCTCACATGTCTACGAGCAGTACTTC. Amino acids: CASSLASHVYEQYF.

This chain's CDR3 is CAWSGRHALNYGYTF. CDR3 DNA sequence: TGTGCCTGGAGTGGTCGGCATGCCCTTAACTATGGCTACACCTTC. The chain links TRBV30 to TRBJ1-2; no clear D gene. Germline-derived CDR1 and CDR2 are GTSNPN and SVGIG (reference sequence). This CDR3 has 15 residues. V dropped 1 base and J dropped 1 base, with 13 bases sitting between them.

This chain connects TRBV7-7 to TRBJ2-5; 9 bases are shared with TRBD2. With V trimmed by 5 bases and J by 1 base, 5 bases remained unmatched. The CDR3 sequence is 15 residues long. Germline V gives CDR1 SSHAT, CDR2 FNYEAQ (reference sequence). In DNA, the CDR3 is TGTGCCAGCAGCCGGCGGGGGGGCCGCCAAGAGACCCAGTACTTC. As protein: CASSRRGGRQETQYF.

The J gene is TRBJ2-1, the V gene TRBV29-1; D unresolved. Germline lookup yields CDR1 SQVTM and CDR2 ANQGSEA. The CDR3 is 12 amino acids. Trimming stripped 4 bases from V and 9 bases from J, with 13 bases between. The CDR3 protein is CSVGQAQGEQFF. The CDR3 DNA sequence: TGCAGCGTTGGCCAGGCCCAAGGTGAGCAGTTCTTC.

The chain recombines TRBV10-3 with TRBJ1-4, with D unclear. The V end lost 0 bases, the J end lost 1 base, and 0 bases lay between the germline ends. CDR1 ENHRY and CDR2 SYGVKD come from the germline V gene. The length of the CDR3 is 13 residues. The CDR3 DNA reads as TGTGCCATCAGTGAGTCAACTAATGAAAAACTGTTTTTT. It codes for CAISESTNEKLFF.

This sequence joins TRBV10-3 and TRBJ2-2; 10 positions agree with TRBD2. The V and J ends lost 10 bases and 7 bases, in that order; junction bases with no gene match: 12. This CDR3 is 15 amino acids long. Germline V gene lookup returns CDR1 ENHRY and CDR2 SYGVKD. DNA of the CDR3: TGTGCCACTAATAGCGGGGGGACCCAGGGCGGGGAGCTGTTTTTT. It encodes CATNSGGTQGGELFF.

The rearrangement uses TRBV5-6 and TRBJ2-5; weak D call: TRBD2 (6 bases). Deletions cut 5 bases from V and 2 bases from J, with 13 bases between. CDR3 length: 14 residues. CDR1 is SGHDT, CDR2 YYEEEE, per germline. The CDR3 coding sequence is TGTGCCAGCAGTCTCGGAGGGATTCAAGAGACCCAGTACTTC. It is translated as CASSLGGIQETQYF.

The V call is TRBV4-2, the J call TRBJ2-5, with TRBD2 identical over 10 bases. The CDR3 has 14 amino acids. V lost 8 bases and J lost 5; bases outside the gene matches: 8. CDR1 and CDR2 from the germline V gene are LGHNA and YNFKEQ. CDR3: CASSQRGGEETQYF. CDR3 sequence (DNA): TGTGCCAGCTCCCAGCGGGGGGGCGAGGAGACCCAGTACTTC.

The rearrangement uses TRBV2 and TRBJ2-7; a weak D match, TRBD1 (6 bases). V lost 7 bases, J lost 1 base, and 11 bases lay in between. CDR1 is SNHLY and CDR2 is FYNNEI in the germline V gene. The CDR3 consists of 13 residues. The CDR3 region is CASNSDRSYEQYV. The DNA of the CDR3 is TGTGCCAGCAACTCGGACAGATCCTACGAGCAGTACGTC.

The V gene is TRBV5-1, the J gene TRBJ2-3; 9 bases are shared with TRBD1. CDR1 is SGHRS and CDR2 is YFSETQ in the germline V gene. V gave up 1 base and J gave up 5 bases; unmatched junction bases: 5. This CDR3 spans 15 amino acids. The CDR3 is CASSLTGGLEDTQYF. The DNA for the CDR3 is TGCGCCAGCAGCTTGACAGGGGGCCTCGAAGATACGCAGTATTTT.

The CDR3, as DNA: TGTGCCAGCAGCCACCGGGACAGGCCTTCTGAAGCTTTCTTT. This translates into CASSHRDRPSEAFF. J is TRBJ1-1 and V is TRBV6-6; 8 nucleotides line up with TRBD1. V dropped 6 bases and J dropped 6; count of bases not matched to a gene: 9. This CDR3 is 14 amino acids long. Germline values: CDR1 MNHNY, CDR2 SVGAGI (reference sequence).

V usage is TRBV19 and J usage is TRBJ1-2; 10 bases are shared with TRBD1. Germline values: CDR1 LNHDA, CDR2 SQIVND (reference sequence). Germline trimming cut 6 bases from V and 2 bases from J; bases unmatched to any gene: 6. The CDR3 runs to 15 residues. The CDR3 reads CASRERTGGNYGYTF. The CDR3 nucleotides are TGTGCCAGTAGGGAACGGACAGGGGGGAACTATGGCTACACCTTC.

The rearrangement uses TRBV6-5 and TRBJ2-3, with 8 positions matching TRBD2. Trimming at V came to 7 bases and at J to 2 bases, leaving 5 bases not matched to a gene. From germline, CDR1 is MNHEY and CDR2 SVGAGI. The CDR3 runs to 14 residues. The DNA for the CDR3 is TGTGCCAGCACATCGGGAGGGATCACAGATACGCAGTATTTT. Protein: CASTSGGITDTQYF.

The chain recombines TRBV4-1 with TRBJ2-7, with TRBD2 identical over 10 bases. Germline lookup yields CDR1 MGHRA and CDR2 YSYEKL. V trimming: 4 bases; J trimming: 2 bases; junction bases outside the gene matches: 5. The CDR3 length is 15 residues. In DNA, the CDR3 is TGCGCCAGCAGCCCTAGCGGGGGTGGCCCCTACGAGCAGTACTTC. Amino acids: CASSPSGGGPYEQYF.

The CDR3, as DNA: TGTGCCAGCAGTCACGACGGCGGGACAGGGGGACATACGCAGTATTTT. Encoded protein: CASSHDGGTGGHTQYF. The chain uses TRBV28 and TRBJ2-3; 11 positions agree with TRBD1. This CDR3 region has 16 residues. Germline assignment: CDR1 MDHEN and CDR2 SYDVKM. J lost 7 bases, V lost 5 bases, and 11 bases had no gene match.

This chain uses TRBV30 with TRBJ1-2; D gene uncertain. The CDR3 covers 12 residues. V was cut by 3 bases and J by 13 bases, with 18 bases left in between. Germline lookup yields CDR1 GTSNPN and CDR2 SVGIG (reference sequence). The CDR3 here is CAWSMYSMTFTF. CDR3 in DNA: TGTGCCTGGAGCATGTACAGTATGACTTTCACCTTC.

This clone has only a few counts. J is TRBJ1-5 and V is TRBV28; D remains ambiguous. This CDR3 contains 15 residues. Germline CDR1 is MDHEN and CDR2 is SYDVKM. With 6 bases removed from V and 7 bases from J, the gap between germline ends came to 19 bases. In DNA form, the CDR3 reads TGTGCCAGCAGCTTGGAGGGAGGTTCATGGCAGCCCCAGCATTTT. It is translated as CASSLEGGSWQPQHF.

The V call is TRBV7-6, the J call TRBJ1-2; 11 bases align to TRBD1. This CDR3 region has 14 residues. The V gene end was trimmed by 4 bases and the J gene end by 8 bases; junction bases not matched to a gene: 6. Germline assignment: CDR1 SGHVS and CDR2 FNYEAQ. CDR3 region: CASSSPGTGGGYTF. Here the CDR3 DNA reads TGTGCCAGCAGCTCTCCCGGGACAGGGGGAGGCTACACCTTC.

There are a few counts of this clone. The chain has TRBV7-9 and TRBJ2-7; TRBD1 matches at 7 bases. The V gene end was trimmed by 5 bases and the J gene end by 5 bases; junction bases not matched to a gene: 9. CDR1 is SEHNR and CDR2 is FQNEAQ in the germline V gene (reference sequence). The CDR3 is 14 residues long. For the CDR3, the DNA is TGTGCCAGCAGCCCTCGACAGGGTATCAACGAGCAGTACTTC. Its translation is CASSPRQGINEQYF.

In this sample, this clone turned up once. The DNA of the CDR3 is TGTGCCAGCAGTGGGACAGGGGCGTTTGAAAAACTGTTTTTT. Amino acid sequence: CASSGTGAFEKLFF. The V call is TRBV25-1, the J call TRBJ1-4; 9 positions match TRBD1. Germline trimming cut 4 bases from V and 7 bases from J; bases unmatched to any gene: 4. CDR3 length: 14 residues. CDR1 is MGHDK and CDR2 is SYGVNS in the germline V gene.

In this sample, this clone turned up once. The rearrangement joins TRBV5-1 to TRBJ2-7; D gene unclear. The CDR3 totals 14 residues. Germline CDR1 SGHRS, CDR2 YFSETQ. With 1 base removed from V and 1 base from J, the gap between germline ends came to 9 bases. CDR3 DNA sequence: TGCGCCAGCAGCTTGAATCCGGGTTCCTACGAGCAGTACTTC. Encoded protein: CASSLNPGSYEQYF.

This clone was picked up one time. The CDR3 nucleotides are TGTGCCAGCAGTGCGGCCGGGGGGTATGGCTACACCTTC. Protein sequence: CASSAAGGYGYTF. The chain recombines TRBV6-1 with TRBJ1-2; D is possibly TRBD1 (5 bases). CDR3 length: 13 residues. Germline-derived CDR1 and CDR2 are MNHNS and SASEGT. Trimming took off 4 bases at V and 5 bases at J, with 11 bases between the two ends.

The CDR3 reads CASSIDKGRGIQYF. CDR3 in DNA: TGTGCCAGTAGTATAGATAAAGGACGGGGCATTCAGTACTTC. V is TRBV19 and J is TRBJ2-4; a weak D match, TRBD2 (5 bases). V shed 0 bases and J shed 9 bases, with 12 bases lying between them. The CDR3 covers 14 residues. Germline CDR1 is LNHDA and CDR2 is SQIVND (reference sequence).

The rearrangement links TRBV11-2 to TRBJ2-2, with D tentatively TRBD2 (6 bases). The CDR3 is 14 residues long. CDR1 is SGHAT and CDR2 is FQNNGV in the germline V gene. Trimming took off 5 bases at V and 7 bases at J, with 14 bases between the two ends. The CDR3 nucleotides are TGTGCCAGCAGCGGAGGGACGGGCGGCGGGGAGCTGTTTTTT. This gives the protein CASSGGTGGGELFF.

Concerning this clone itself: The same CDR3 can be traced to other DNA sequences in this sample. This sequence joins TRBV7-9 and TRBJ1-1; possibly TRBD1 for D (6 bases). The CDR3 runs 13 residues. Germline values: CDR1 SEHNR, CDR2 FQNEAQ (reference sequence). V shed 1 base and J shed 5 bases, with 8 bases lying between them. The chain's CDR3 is CASSLEGGTEAFF. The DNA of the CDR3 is TGTGCCAGCAGCTTAGAAGGGGGAACTGAAGCTTTCTTT.